One sample yielded the 13 T cell receptor beta chains listed below, sequenced in a study of molecular identifiers for immune sequencing clone quantification. TCRdb reanalysed the PCR reads using MiXCR and keeps one entry per CDR3 protein. The sample includes 65,000 or so distinct CDR3 sequences, roughly 20% of them seen just once. The source material was naive CD8+ T cells from blood, with Jurkat cell RNA spiked in. Subset defined: FACS-sorted CD8+CD4-CCR7+CD45RA+ naive T cells. The receptors were sampled from a human donor in good health. Some libraries in this study had Jurkat cell RNA spiked in.

This clonotype has a count of ten or more. This chain uses TRBV20-1 with TRBJ2-7; 13 nucleotides match TRBD2. CDR3 size: 14 residues. Trimming cost V 5 bases and J 2 bases; bases outside gene matches: 3. From germline, CDR1 is DFQATT and CDR2 SNEGSKA (reference sequence). CDR3 coding DNA: TGCAGTGCTCGTACTAGCGGGAGGGCCTACGAGCAGTACTTC. This codes for CSARTSGRAYEQYF.

The genes are TRBV29-1 and TRBJ2-7, with D hard to call. Germline V CDR1 and CDR2: SQVTM, ANQGSEA. Trimming took off 0 bases at V and 4 bases at J, with 10 bases between the two ends. CDR3 size: 13 residues. This chain's CDR3 is CSVEDRASYEQYF. In nucleotides, the CDR3 is TGCAGCGTTGAAGACCGCGCAAGTTACGAGCAGTACTTC.

This clonotype was seen a handful of times. CDR3 nucleotide sequence: TGTGCCAGCAGCCCAGACAGAGATGAGCAGTTCTTC. This gives the protein CASSPDRDEQFF. This chain joins TRBV6-6 and TRBJ2-1, with a weak D call TRBD1 (5 bases). The CDR3 runs to 12 residues. Per the germline V gene, CDR1 is MNHNY and CDR2 is SVGAGI (reference sequence). The V end lost 6 bases, the J end lost 8 bases, and 11 bases lay between the germline ends.

This clonotype has a count of ten or more. The chain has TRBV14 and TRBJ2-1; TRBD2 matches 13 bases. V shed 1 base, J shed 7 bases, and the junction held 16 bases outside the gene matches. Germline CDR1 and CDR2: SGHDN and FVKESK. The CDR3 sequence is 20 residues long. DNA of the CDR3: TGTGCCAGCAGCCAAGCGAAGATTGGCGGACTAGCGGGAGTGAGTAATGAGCAGTTCTTC. This gives the protein CASSQAKIGGLAGVSNEQFF.

Of note for this clonotype: With a much larger clone just one base away, this may be a read error. The gene calls are TRBV20-1 and TRBJ2-2, with D tentatively TRBD2 (6 bases). Trimming took off 5 bases at V and 6 bases at J, with 10 bases between the two ends. The CDR3 extends over 12 amino acids. CDR1 DFQATT and CDR2 SNEGSKA come from the germline V gene (reference sequence). CDR3 in DNA: TGCAGTGCTCCTTGGGGGGCCGGGGAGCTGTTTTTT. The encoded protein is CSAPWGAGELFF.

In its sample, this clonotype was seen many times. This chain joins TRBV7-9 and TRBJ1-1; D is perhaps TRBD1 (5 bases). V was shortened by 3 bases and J by 5 bases, with 16 bases between the two germline ends. The CDR3 extends over 15 amino acids. The germline CDR1 and CDR2 sequences are SEHNR and FQNEAQ (reference sequence). The CDR3 DNA sequence: TGTGCCAGCAGCTTCCTCAGGGTCAGAGGGACTGAAGCTTTCTTT. It encodes CASSFLRVRGTEAFF. Full variable domain (remainder filled in from reference TRBV7-9 and TRBJ1-1): DTGVSQNPRHKITKRGQNVTFRCDPISEHNRLYWYRQTLGQGPEFLTYFQNEAQLEKSRLLSDRFSAERPKGSFSTLEIQRTEQGDSAMYLCASSFLRVRGTEAFFGQGTRLTVV.

Concerning this clonotype: Given a much more abundant clone one base away, this may be a read error. The gene calls are TRBV10-3 and TRBJ1-3; D ambiguous. CDR3 length: 12 amino acids. Germline CDR1 is ENHRY and CDR2 is SYGVKD. The CDR3 coding sequence is TGTGACATCAGCGGAGATTTAAACACCATATATTTT. It specifies CDISGDLNTIYF.

In this sample, this clonotype turned up many times. The genes are TRBV27 and TRBJ1-1; a weak D match, TRBD1 (6 bases). The CDR3 runs to 15 residues. CDR1 and CDR2 from the germline V gene are MNHEY and SMNVEV (reference sequence). V lost 2 bases and J 4 bases, leaving 14 bases between the germline ends. The CDR3 DNA follows: TGTGCCAGCAGTTTAAGTCAGGGGTTGGGCACTGAAGCTTTCTTT. Translating it yields CASSLSQGLGTEAFF.

At least ten counts were recorded for this clonotype. The J gene is TRBJ1-1, the V gene TRBV28; unclear D gene. Trimming stripped 3 bases from V and 1 base from J, with 12 bases between. Germline assignment: CDR1 MDHEN and CDR2 SYDVKM. The CDR3 spans 15 residues. The CDR3 region is CASSLSDNPNTEAFF. CDR3 DNA sequence: TGTGCCAGCAGTTTGAGCGACAATCCGAACACTGAAGCTTTCTTT.

This clonotype has a count of ten or more. The V gene is TRBV28, the J gene TRBJ2-3; perhaps TRBD2 as D (5 bases). The CDR3 sequence is 16 residues long. V was shortened by 3 bases and J by 1 base, with 14 bases between the two germline ends. Germline V gene sequence: CDR1 MDHEN, CDR2 SYDVKM. The CDR3 nucleotides read TGTGCCAGCAGTTTTGTAGCGTCGGTCGGCACAGATACGCAGTATTTT. It specifies CASSFVASVGTDTQYF.

This clonotype was counted ten times or more. This chain links TRBV12-5 with TRBJ2-1; no definite D call. The CDR3 contains 11 residues. Trimming removed 6 bases at V and 9 bases at J, with 9 bases between. The germline gives CDR1 LGHNT, CDR2 FRNRAP. CDR3 sequence (DNA): TGTGCTAGTGGAACGAACGGTGAGCAGTTCTTC. Its translation is CASGTNGEQFF.

This clonotype showed up many times. The chain uses TRBV9 and TRBJ2-5; the match to TRBD1 covers 9 bases. This CDR3 region has 18 residues. CDR1 is SGDLS and CDR2 is YYNGEE in the germline V gene. Losses at the gene ends were 3 bases for V and 5 bases for J; bases not matched to a gene: 17. The CDR3, as DNA: TGTGCCAGCAGCGCCGCGAATATTGGACAGGGGACGTGGGAGACCCAGTACTTC. Translating it yields CASSAANIGQGTWETQYF. Full variable domain (outside the CDR3, taken from reference TRBV9 and TRBJ2-5): DSGVTQTPKHLITATGQRVTLRCSPRSGDLSVYWYQQSLDQGLQFLIQYYNGEERAKGNILERFSAQQFPDLHSELNLSSLELGDSALYFCASSAANIGQGTWETQYFGPGTRLLVL.

Comment on this clonotype: A much larger clone differs by one base, so this may be a read error. The missing conserved phenylalanine or tryptophan at the end of this CDR3 makes a read error likely. This rearrangement joins TRBV3-1 to TRBJ2-1; D remains unclear. Deletions cut 1 base from V and 5 bases from J, with 21 bases between. The CDR3 extends over 18 amino acids. Germline CDR1 reads LGHDT; CDR2 reads YNNKEL (reference sequence). DNA for the CDR3: TGTGCCAGCAGCCAAGGACTGCTTTTGGTCTTCCAAAACAATGAGCAGTTCTCC. Its protein product is CASSQGLLLVFQNNEQFS.